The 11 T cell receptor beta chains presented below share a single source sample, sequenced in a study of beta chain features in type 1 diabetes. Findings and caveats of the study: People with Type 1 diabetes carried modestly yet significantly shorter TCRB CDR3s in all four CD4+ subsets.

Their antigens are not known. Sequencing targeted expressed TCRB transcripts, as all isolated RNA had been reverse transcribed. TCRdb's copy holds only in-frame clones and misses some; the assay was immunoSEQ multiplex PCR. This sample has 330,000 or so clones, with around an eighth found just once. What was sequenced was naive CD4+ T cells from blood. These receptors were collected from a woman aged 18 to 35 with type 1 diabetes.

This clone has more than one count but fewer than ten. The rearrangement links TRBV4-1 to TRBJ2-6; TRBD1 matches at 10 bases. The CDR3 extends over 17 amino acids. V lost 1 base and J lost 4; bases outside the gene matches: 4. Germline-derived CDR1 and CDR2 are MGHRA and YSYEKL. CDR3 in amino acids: CASSQGQGARGANVLTF. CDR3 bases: TGCGCCAGCAGCCAAGGACAGGGGGCAAGAGGGGCCAACGTCCTGACTTTC.

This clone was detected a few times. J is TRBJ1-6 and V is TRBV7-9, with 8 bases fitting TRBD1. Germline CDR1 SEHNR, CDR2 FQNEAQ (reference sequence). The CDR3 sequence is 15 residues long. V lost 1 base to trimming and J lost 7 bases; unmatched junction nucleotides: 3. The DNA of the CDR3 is TGTGCCAGCAGCTTAGGGACAGGGAAGAATTCACCCCTCCACTTT. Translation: CASSLGTGKNSPLHF.

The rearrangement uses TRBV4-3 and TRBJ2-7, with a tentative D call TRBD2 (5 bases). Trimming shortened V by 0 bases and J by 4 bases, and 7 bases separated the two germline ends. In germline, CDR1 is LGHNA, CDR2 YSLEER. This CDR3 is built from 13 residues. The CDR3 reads CASSQEPGYEQYF. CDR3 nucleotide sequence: TGCGCCAGCAGCCAAGAACCGGGGTACGAGCAGTACTTC.

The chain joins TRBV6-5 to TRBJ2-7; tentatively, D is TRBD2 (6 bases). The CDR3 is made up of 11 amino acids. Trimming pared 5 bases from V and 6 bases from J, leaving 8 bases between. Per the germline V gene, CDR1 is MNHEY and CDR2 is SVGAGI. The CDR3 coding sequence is TGTGCCAGCAGTCTCGGGGGCGAGCAGTACTTC. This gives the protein CASSLGGEQYF.

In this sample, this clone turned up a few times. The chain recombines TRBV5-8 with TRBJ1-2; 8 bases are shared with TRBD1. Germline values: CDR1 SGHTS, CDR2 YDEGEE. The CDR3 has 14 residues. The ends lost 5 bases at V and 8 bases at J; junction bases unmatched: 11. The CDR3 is CASRPGQEERGYTF. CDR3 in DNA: TGTGCCAGCAGACCGGGACAGGAGGAGCGAGGCTACACCTTC.

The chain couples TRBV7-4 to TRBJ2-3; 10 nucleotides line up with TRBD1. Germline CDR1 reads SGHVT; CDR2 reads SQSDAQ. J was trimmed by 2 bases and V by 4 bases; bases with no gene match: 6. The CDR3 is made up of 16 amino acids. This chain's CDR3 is CASSWGTGVPTDTQYF. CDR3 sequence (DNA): TGTGCCAGCAGCTGGGGGACAGGGGTCCCCACAGATACGCAGTATTTT.

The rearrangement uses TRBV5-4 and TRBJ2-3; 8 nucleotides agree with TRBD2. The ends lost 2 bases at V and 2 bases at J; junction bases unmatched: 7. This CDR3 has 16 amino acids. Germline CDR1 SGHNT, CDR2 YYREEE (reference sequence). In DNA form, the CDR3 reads TGTGCCAGCAGCTTAGAACTAGCGGATCCCACAGATACGCAGTATTTT. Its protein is CASSLELADPTDTQYF.

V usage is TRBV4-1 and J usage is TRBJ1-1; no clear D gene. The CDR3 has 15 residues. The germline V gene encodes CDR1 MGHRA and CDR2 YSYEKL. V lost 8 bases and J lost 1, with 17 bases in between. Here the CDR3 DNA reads TGCGCCAGCCAAACGCGGCATTTCCAGAACACTGAAGCTTTCTTT. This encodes CASQTRHFQNTEAFF.

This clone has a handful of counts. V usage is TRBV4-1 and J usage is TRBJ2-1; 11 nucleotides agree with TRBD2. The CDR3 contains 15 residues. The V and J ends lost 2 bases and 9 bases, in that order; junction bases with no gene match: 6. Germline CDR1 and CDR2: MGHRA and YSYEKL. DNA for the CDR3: TGCGCCAGCAGCCAAACGGGACTAGCGGTCGGTGAGCAGTTCTTC. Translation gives CASSQTGLAVGEQFF.

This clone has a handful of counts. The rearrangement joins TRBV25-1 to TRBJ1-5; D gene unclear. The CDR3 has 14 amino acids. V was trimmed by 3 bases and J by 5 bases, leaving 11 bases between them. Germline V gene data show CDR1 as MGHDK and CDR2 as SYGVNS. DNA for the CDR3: TGTGCCAGCAGTGATTCTAGATTCGATCAGCCCCAGCATTTT. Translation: CASSDSRFDQPQHF.

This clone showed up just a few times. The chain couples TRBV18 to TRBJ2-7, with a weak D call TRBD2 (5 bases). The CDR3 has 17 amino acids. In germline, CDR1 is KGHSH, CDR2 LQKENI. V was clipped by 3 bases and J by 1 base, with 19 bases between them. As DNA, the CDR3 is TGTGCCAGCTCACCCAGATTTGACACTAGGTTATCCTACGAGCAGTACTTC. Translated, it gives CASSPRFDTRLSYEQYF.